Shown below are 16 T cell receptor beta chains from a single sample sequenced in a study of shared clonotypes between healthy human individuals. Here immunoSEQ multiplex PCR was the method, and the copy in TCRdb shows in-frame clones only, minus some. This table has roughly 700,000 clones, less than 85% appearing once. The sequencing sample was made of memory CD4+ T cells sorted from blood. The subset denotes: CD45RA-negative fraction. All receptors come from a woman in her thirties in good health.

This clone appeared a single time. The chain employs TRBV30 and TRBJ1-1; 7 bases line up with TRBD1. The CDR3 extends over 13 amino acids. Trimming at V came to 3 bases and at J to 1 base, leaving 2 bases not matched to a gene. Germline values: CDR1 GTSNPN, CDR2 SVGIG (reference sequence). For the CDR3, the DNA is TGTGCCTGGAGGTGGACAGGGAACACTGAAGCTTTCTTT. This translates into CAWRWTGNTEAFF.

The chain joins TRBV18 to TRBJ2-5; 8 bases match TRBD2. J was trimmed by 2 bases and V by 0 bases; bases with no gene match: 8. The CDR3 is 17 residues long. The germline V gene has CDR1 KGHSH and CDR2 LQKENI. CDR3 in amino acids: CASSPPGTSGHQETQYF. The CDR3 DNA follows: TGTGCCAGCTCACCACCGGGAACTAGCGGACATCAAGAGACCCAGTACTTC.

This clone was recorded once. J is TRBJ2-5 and V is TRBV11-2; 11 positions match TRBD2. V lost 5 bases to trimming and J lost 5 bases; unmatched junction nucleotides: 7. This CDR3 has 15 amino acids. CDR1 is SGHAT and CDR2 is FQNNGV in the germline V gene. CDR3 nucleotides: TGTGCCAGCAGCCATCTAGCGGGAGGAGGTGAGACCCAGTACTTC. Its protein product is CASSHLAGGGETQYF.

The chain joins TRBV9 to TRBJ2-5, with 15 bases aligning to TRBD2. The CDR3 contains 18 residues. The V segment lost 0 bases and the J segment 2 bases; nucleotides outside the gene matches: 5. Looked up from germline, CDR1 is SGDLS and CDR2 is YYNGEE. CDR3 in amino acids: CASSVGEGLAGGQETQYF. The CDR3, as DNA: TGTGCCAGCAGCGTAGGGGAGGGACTAGCGGGGGGTCAAGAGACCCAGTACTTC.

The rearrangement links TRBV20-1 to TRBJ1-2; weak D call: TRBD1 (5 bases). V lost 5 bases and J 8 bases, leaving 12 bases between the germline ends. Germline V CDR1 and CDR2: DFQATT, SNEGSKA (reference sequence). This CDR3 is 11 amino acids long. The CDR3 sequence is CSAWLGDGYTF. The CDR3 DNA sequence: TGCAGTGCTTGGTTAGGGGACGGCTACACCTTC.

This chain uses TRBV28 with TRBJ2-7; D is perhaps TRBD2 (7 bases). Deletions cut 7 bases from V and 1 base from J, with 35 bases between. Germline assignment: CDR1 MDHEN and CDR2 SYDVKM. The CDR3 runs 21 residues. CDR3 nucleotide sequence: TGTGCCAGCACCACCTTTGGGGGGGGCGGGAGAAAAGAGGGGGTGTCCTACGAGCAGTACTTC. Translation gives CASTTFGGGGRKEGVSYEQYF.

The gene calls are TRBV7-9 and TRBJ1-3; unclear D gene. This CDR3 spans 15 amino acids. V dropped 1 base and J dropped 4 bases, with 11 bases sitting between them. The V gene's germline CDR1 is SEHNR and CDR2 FQNEAQ (reference sequence). The CDR3 region is CASSLVALRGNTIYF. The CDR3 DNA is TGTGCCAGCAGCTTAGTCGCCCTCCGAGGAAACACCATATATTTT.

The chain couples TRBV28 to TRBJ2-7; D call uncertain. The germline V gene has CDR1 MDHEN and CDR2 SYDVKM. The CDR3 is made up of 11 amino acids. Trimming left V 6 bases short and J 5 bases short, with 8 bases between. CDR3 DNA sequence: TGTGCCAGCAGACGCCTCCACGAGCAGTACTTC. Its protein product is CASRRLHEQYF.

CDR3 DNA: TGTGCCAGCAGTGTCCGGACAGGGACCGGGGAGCTGTTTTTT. Translated: CASSVRTGTGELFF. This chain uses TRBV2 with TRBJ2-2, with TRBD1 matching 8 bases. V was pared by 4 bases and J by 5 bases, with 3 bases of the junction left unmatched. The CDR3 sequence is 14 residues long. Germline V gene sequence: CDR1 SNHLY, CDR2 FYNNEI.

The chain joins TRBV6-5 to TRBJ2-3, with a tentative D call TRBD1 (6 bases). Germline V CDR1 and CDR2: MNHEY, SVGAGI. V was clipped by 5 bases and J by 0 bases, with 12 bases between them. The CDR3 contains 15 residues. The CDR3 loop reads CASSVGGTSTDTQYF. CDR3 coding DNA: TGTGCCAGCAGTGTAGGGGGTACTAGCACAGATACGCAGTATTTT.

A few counts support this clone. This sequence joins TRBV5-4 and TRBJ2-5; 7 nucleotides match TRBD1. With 3 bases clipped from V and 2 bases from J, the junction kept 1 base outside the gene matches. This CDR3 has 13 amino acids. The germline CDR1 and CDR2 sequences are SGHNT and YYREEE (reference sequence). CDR3 sequence reads: CASSSGQQETQYF. In DNA form, the CDR3 reads TGTGCCAGCAGCTCGGGACAGCAAGAGACCCAGTACTTC.

The genes are TRBV6-5 and TRBJ1-5, with D hard to call. The CDR3 runs 13 residues. CDR1 is MNHEY, CDR2 SVGAGI, per germline. The V end was cut by 6 bases, the J end by 0 bases, with 6 bases between. CDR3 region: CASRPYSNQPQHF. The DNA of the CDR3 is TGTGCCAGCAGGCCTTATAGCAATCAGCCCCAGCATTTT.

This chain links TRBV5-1 with TRBJ1-2; D is ambiguous. CDR1 SGHRS and CDR2 YFSETQ come from the germline V gene. This CDR3 region has 15 residues. V shed 5 bases and J shed 4 bases, with 18 bases lying between them. CDR3 DNA sequence: TGCGCCAGCAGACTCGACCCGGCGCTTGGCTATGGCTACACCTTC. Amino acid sequence: CASRLDPALGYGYTF.

This rearrangement joins TRBV11-2 to TRBJ2-7; the match to TRBD2 covers 11 bases. Germline values: CDR1 SGHAT, CDR2 FQNNGV. With 7 bases clipped from V and 3 bases from J, the junction kept 5 bases outside the gene matches. The CDR3 is 14 residues long. The CDR3, as DNA: TGTGCCAGCAACGGACTAGCGGGTATCTACGAGCAGTACTTC. This sequence encodes CASNGLAGIYEQYF.

This clone occurred once. This rearrangement joins TRBV6-5 to TRBJ1-1; 7 bases are a match to TRBD1. Losses at the gene ends were 5 bases for V and 0 bases for J; bases not matched to a gene: 3. There are 14 residues in the CDR3. Germline V gene sequence: CDR1 MNHEY, CDR2 SVGAGI. The CDR3 nucleotides read TGTGCCAGCAGTACAGGGGAGTTGAACACTGAAGCTTTCTTT. As protein: CASSTGELNTEAFF.

The CDR3 reads CASSGARGGGELFF. DNA for the CDR3: TGTGCCAGCAGTGGGGCCAGAGGAGGCGGGGAGCTGTTTTTT. The rearrangement joins TRBV25-1 to TRBJ2-2, with a weak D call TRBD2 (5 bases). Trimming took off 4 bases at V and 7 bases at J, with 13 bases between the two ends. The germline CDR1 and CDR2 sequences are MGHDK and SYGVNS. This CDR3 spans 14 amino acids.